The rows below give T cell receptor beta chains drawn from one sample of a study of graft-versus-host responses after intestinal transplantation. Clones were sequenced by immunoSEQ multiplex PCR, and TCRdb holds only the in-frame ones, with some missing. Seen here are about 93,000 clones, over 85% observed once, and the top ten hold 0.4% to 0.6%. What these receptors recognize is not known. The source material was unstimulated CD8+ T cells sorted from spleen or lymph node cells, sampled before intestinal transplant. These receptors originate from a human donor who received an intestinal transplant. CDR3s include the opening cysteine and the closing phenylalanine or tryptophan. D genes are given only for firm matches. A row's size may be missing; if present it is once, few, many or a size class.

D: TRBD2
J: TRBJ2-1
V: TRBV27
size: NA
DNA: TGTGCCAGCGGTACTAGCGGGCGGTACAATGAGCAGTTCTTC
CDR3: CASGTSGRYNEQFF

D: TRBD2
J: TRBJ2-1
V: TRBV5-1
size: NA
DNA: TGCGCCAGCAGCCCGGGACTAGCGGGAGGGGGTAGCAATGAGCAGTTCTTC
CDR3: CASSPGLAGGGSNEQFF

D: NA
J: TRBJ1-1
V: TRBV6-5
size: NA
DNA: TGTGCCAGCAGTTACTACGCAGGGGTTAGTGAAGCTTTCTTT
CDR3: CASSYYAGVSEAFF

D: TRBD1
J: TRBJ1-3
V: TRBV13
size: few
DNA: TGTGCCAGCAGCTTGGCAGGGGGGCTCTCTGGAAACACCATATATTTT
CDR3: CASSLAGGLSGNTIYF

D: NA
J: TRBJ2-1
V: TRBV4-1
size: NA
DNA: TGCGCCAGCAGCCAAGGTAGCAATGAGCAGTTCTTC
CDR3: CASSQGSNEQFF

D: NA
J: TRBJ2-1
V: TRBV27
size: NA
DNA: TGTGCCAGCAGTGCAATACAGGGTTTGTTCCAGTTCTTC
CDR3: CASSAIQGLFQFF

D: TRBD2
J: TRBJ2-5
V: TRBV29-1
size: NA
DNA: TGCAGCGTTGTTCGTGGCGGACTAGCGGGACTGGTCCAGTACTTC
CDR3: CSVVRGGLAGLVQYF

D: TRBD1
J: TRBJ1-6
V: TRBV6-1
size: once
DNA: TGTGCCAGCAGTCCCGGGACAGGGCTCAATTCACCCCTCCACTTT
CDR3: CASSPGTGLNSPLHF

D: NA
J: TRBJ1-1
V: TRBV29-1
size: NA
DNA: TGCAGCGTTGAGGGGGGGGAGAGCACTGAAGCTTTCTTT
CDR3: CSVEGGESTEAFF

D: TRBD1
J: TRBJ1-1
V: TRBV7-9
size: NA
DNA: TGTGCCAGCAGCTCGGGACAGGGGAGCACTGAAGCTTTCTTT
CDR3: CASSSGQGSTEAFF

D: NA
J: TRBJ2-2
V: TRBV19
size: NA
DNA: TGTGCCAGCTACGGACTGGGCACCGGGGAGCTGTTTTTT
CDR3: CASYGLGTGELFF

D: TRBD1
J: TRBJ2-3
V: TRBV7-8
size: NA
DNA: TGTGCCAGCAGCTCGGGACAGTCATACACAGATACGCAGTATTTT
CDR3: CASSSGQSYTDTQYF

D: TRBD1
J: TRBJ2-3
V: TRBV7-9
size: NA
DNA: TGTGCCAGCAGCTTACCGCGGGACAGGGATTCGGATACGCAGTATTTT
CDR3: CASSLPRDRDSDTQYF

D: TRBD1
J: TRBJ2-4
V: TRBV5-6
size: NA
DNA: TGTGCCAGCAGCCTCGGGACAGGGGGAAACATTCAGTACTTC
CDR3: CASSLGTGGNIQYF

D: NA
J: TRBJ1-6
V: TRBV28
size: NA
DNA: TGTGCCAGCAGCCCCACAGTGAATTCACCCCTCCACTTT
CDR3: CASSPTVNSPLHF

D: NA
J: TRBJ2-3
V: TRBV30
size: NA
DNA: TGTGCCTGGGTCTTTACTCCCGATACGCAGTATTTT
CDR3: CAWVFTPDTQYF

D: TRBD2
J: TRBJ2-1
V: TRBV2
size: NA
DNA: TGTGCCAGCAGGGGCGGGAGGGCCGTAGATGAGCAGTTCTTC
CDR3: CASRGGRAVDEQFF

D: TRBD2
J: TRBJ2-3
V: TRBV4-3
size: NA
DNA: TGCGCCAGCTCCAGCGGGAAACACACAGATACGCAGTATTTT
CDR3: CASSSGKHTDTQYF

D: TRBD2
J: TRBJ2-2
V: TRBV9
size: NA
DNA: TGTGCCAGCAGCGTAGGAAGGCTAGCGGCCTCCGGGGAGCTGTTTTTT
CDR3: CASSVGRLAASGELFF

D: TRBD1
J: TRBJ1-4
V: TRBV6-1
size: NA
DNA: TGTGCCAGCAGTGCATCCTCGGGACAGATTAATGAAAAACTGTTTTTT
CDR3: CASSASSGQINEKLFF

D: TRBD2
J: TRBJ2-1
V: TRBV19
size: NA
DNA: TGTGCCAGTAGTTCCCCGGATAGCGGGAGTGGCAATGAGCAGTTCTTC
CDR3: CASSSPDSGSGNEQFF

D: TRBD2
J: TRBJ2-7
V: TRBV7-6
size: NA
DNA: TGTGCCAGCAGCTCGAAAGGGACTAGCGGGAGTTACGAGCAGTACTTC
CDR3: CASSSKGTSGSYEQYF

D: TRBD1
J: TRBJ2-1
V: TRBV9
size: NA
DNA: TGTGCCAGCAGCCCGGGACAGGGGGCGCGTGAGCAGTTCTTC
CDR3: CASSPGQGAREQFF

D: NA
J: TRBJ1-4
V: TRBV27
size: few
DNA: TGTGCCAGCAGGACAAATGAAAAACTGTTTTTT
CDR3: CASRTNEKLFF

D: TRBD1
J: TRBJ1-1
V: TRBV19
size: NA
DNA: TGTGCCAGTAGTTTAGGGGGCATCACTGAAGCTTTCTTT
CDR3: CASSLGGITEAFF

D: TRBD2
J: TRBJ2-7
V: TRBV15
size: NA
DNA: TGTGCCACCAGCAGAGATCTGAGCGGGAGCTACGAGCAGTACTTC
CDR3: CATSRDLSGSYEQYF

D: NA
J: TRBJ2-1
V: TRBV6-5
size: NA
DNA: TGTGCCAGCAGACTCGGGACATACAATGAGCAGTTCTTC
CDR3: CASRLGTYNEQFF

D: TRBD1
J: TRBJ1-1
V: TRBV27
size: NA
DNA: TGTGCCAGCAGCCTGACAGGGATGAACACTGAAGCTTTCTTT
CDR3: CASSLTGMNTEAFF

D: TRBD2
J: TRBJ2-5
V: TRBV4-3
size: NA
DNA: TGCGCCAGCAGCCAAGGACTAGCGGGGGGGCGGGAGACCCAGTACTTC
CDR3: CASSQGLAGGRETQYF

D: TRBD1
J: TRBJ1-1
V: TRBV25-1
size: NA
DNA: TGTGCCAGCAGCCTAACTCAGGGGGCGGAAGCTTTCTTT
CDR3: CASSLTQGAEAFF

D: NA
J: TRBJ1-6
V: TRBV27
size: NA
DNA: TGTGCCAGCAGTTTAAAGGTGGGGGGGATGGTAAATTCACCCCTCCACTTT
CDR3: CASSLKVGGMVNSPLHF